Following are 9 T cell receptor beta chains from one sample sequenced in a study of cytomegalovirus exposure and HLA in healthy donors (dated by TCRdb to about 2017). Receptor amplification or capture employed the immunoSEQ multiplex PCR assay. The immuneACCESS repertoire file appears here via TCRdb, limited to in-frame rearrangements. These files lack a portion of the clones; in checked studies, under half of the deficit traces to unresolved V genes, and the cause of the others is not known. For this sample the table gives tens of thousands of clones, of which approximately 94% were detected only once. About 3.8% of the sample belongs to the ten largest clones. Sequences were obtained from PBMCs. These receptors were obtained from a woman in her twenties or thirties in good health and CMV-seronegative.

The chain uses TRBV9 and TRBJ2-7; 11 bases agree with TRBD1. V gave up 8 bases and J gave up 2 bases; unmatched junction bases: 3. This CDR3 has 13 residues. Germline loops: CDR1 SGDLS, CDR2 YYNGEE. For the CDR3, the DNA is TGTGCCAGTGGGACAGGGGGGCCCTACGAGCAGTACTTC. Its translation is CASGTGGPYEQYF.

J is TRBJ1-4 and V is TRBV2; D is uncertain. Trimming took 5 bases from V and 1 from J, leaving 8 bases between them. The CDR3 runs to 14 residues. The germline CDR1 and CDR2 sequences are SNHLY and FYNNEI. The DNA for the CDR3 is TGTGCCAGCAGTCCAGAGGGAACTAATGAAAAACTGTTTTTT. Its protein product is CASSPEGTNEKLFF.

This clone is a singleton in its sample. The chain links TRBV28 to TRBJ2-2, with D tentatively TRBD2 (7 bases). The ends were cut back, 3 bases at V and 4 bases at J, with 12 bases in the middle. Germline CDR1 reads MDHEN; CDR2 reads SYDVKM. The CDR3 is 15 amino acids. The CDR3 loop reads CASSFGGRVTGELFF. CDR3 coding DNA: TGTGCCAGCAGTTTCGGGGGGCGCGTCACCGGGGAGCTGTTTTTT. Supplemented by reference TRBV28 and TRBJ2-2, the full variable domain reads DVKVTQSSRYLVKRTGEKVFLECVQDMDHENMFWYRQDPGLGLRLIYFSYDVKMKEKGDIPEGYSVSREKKERFSLILESASTNQTSMYLCASSFGGRVTGELFFGEGSRLTVL.

J is TRBJ2-2 and V is TRBV4-2; tentative D call: TRBD2 (5 bases). This CDR3 has 15 amino acids. The germline V gene encodes CDR1 LGHNA and CDR2 YNFKEQ. V was cut by 1 base and J by 5 bases, with 11 bases left in between. This CDR3 is CASSQGGLTTGELFF. CDR3 DNA: TGTGCCAGCAGCCAAGGAGGGCTGACTACCGGGGAGCTGTTTTTT.

The CDR3 loop reads CASSSRRQGQAFF. CDR3 bases: TGTGCCAGCAGCTCCAGGAGACAGGGACAAGCTTTCTTT. The chain employs TRBV7-8 and TRBJ1-1; 7 bases agree with TRBD1. CDR1 and CDR2 (germline): SGHVS, FQNEAQ. The CDR3 runs to 13 residues. J was trimmed by 9 bases and V by 4 bases; bases with no gene match: 8.

The sample holds one count of this clone. The chain uses TRBV15 and TRBJ2-2, with 9 nucleotides matching TRBD2. V lost 3 bases, J lost 10 bases, and 12 bases stayed unmatched. From germline, CDR1 is LNHNV and CDR2 YYDKDF (reference sequence). The CDR3 runs 16 residues. CDR3 sequence reads: CATSRGGGRASVELFF. The DNA of the CDR3 is TGTGCCACCAGCAGGGGGGGCGGGAGGGCGTCTGTGGAGCTGTTTTTT.

The table lists this clone with a count of one. The chain combines TRBV29-1 with TRBJ2-1; 7 bases line up with TRBD2. V shed 0 bases and J 3 bases; nucleotides not matched to a gene: 11. Germline V gene lookup returns CDR1 SQVTM and CDR2 ANQGSEA. The CDR3 runs 17 residues. The CDR3 DNA reads TGCAGCGTTGAAGATCGGGGCGGGAGCTTCCTCTACAATGAGCAGTTCTTC. It is translated as CSVEDRGGSFLYNEQFF.

This sequence joins TRBV19 and TRBJ1-2; 7 bases line up with TRBD1. This CDR3 comprises 14 residues. Germline values: CDR1 LNHDA, CDR2 SQIVND (reference sequence). Trimming at V came to 1 base and at J to 7 bases, leaving 6 bases not matched to a gene. CDR3 in amino acids: CASSIVGQTGGYTF. In nucleotides, the CDR3 is TGTGCCAGTAGTATAGTGGGACAGACTGGTGGCTACACCTTC.

The chain has TRBV5-4 and TRBJ2-1, with no clear D. The CDR3 loop spans 13 amino acids. The germline V and J ends were trimmed by 7 bases and 0 bases, with 8 bases remaining between them. The germline V gene has CDR1 SGHNT and CDR2 YYREEE (reference sequence). The CDR3 DNA is TGTGCCAGCCGCGAGAGCTCCTACAATGAGCAGTTCTTC. It translates to CASRESSYNEQFF.